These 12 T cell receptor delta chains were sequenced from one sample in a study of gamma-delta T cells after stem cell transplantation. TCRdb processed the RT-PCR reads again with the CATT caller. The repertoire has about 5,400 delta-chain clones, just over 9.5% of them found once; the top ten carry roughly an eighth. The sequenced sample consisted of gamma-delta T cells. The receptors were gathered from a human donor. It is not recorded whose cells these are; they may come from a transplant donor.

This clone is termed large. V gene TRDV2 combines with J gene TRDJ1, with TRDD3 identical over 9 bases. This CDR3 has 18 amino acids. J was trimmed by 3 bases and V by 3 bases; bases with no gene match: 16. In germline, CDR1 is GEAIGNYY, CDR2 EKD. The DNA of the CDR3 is TGTGCCTGTGACCCCCTGGCGGAAGGGGGATACAACTCCGATAAACTCATCTTT. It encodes CACDPLAEGGYNSDKLIF.

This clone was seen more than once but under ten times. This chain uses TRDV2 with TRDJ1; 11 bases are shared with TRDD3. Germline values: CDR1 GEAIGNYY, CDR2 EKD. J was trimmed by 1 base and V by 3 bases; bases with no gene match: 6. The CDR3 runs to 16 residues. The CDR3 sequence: CACDPVLGDSTDKLIF. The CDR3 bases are TGTGCCTGTGACCCCGTACTGGGGGATAGCACCGATAAACTCATCTTT.

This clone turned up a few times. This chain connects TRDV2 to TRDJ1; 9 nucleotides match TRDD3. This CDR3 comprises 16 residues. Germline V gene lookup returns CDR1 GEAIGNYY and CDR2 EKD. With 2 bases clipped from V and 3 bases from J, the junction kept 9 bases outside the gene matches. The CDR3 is CACDNLGDNRSDKLIF. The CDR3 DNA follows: TGTGCCTGTGACAACTTGGGGGATAATCGGTCCGATAAACTCATCTTT.

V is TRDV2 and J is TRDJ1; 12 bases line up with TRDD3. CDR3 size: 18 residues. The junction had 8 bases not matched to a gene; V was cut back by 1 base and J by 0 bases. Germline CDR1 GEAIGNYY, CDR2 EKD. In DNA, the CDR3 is TGTGCCTGTGACACTCTACTGGGGGATACCGAGTACACCGATAAACTCATCTTT. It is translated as CACDTLLGDTEYTDKLIF.

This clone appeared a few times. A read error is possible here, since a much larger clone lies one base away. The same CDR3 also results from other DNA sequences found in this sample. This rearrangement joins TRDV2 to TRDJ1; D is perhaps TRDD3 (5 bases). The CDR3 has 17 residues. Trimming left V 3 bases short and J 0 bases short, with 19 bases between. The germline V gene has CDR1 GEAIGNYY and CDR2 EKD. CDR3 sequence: CACDYAWGGDHTDKLIF. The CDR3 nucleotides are TGTGCCTGTGACTACGCTTGGGGCGGGGACCACACCGATAAACTCATCTTT.

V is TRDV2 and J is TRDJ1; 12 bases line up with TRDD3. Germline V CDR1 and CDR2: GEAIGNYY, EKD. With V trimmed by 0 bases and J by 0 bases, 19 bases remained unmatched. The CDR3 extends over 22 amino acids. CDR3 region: CACDTVLGDTRRSLEYTDKLIF. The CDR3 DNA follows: TGTGCCTGTGACACCGTGCTGGGGGATACGCGAAGGAGCCTTGAGTACACCGATAAACTCATCTTT.

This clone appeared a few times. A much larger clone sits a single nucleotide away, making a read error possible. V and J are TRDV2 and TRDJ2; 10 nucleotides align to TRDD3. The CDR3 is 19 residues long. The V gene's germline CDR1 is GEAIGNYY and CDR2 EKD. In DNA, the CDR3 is TGTGCCTGTGACCCTATTACTGGGGGATCTCAAGCTTTTACAGCACAACTCTTCTTT. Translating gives CACDPITGGSQAFTAQLFF.

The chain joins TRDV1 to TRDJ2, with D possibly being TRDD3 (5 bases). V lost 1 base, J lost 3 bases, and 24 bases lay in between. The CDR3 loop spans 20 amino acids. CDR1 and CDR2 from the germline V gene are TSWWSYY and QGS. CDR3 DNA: TGTGCTCTTGGGGAACGGTTGTGGCTAAGCGGGGGGTCGGTGACAGCACAACTCTTCTTT. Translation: CALGERLWLSGGSVTAQLFF.

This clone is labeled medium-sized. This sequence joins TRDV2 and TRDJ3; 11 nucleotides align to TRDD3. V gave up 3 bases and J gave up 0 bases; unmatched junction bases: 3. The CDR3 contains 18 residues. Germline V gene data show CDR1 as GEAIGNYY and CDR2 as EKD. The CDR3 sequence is CACDRLGDSSWDTRQMFF. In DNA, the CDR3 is TGTGCCTGTGACCGACTGGGGGATAGCTCCTGGGACACCCGACAGATGTTTTTC.

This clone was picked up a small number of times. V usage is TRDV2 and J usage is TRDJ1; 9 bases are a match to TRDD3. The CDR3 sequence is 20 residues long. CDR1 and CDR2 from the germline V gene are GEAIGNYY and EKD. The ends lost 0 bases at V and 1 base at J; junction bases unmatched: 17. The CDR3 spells CACDTVATGGKMMGTDKLIF. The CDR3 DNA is TGTGCCTGTGACACCGTGGCCACTGGGGGAAAGATGATGGGCACCGATAAACTCATCTTT.

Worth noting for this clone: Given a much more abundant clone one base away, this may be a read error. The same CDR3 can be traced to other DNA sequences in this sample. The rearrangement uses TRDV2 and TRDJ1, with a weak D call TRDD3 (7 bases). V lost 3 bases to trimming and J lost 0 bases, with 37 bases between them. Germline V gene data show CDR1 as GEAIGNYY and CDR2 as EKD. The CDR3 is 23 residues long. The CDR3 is CACDPTSSGSTGLGISNTDKLIF. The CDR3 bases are TGTGCCTGTGACCCAACTTCCTCCGGGAGTACTGGGCTGGGGATATCGAACACCGATAAACTCATCTTT.

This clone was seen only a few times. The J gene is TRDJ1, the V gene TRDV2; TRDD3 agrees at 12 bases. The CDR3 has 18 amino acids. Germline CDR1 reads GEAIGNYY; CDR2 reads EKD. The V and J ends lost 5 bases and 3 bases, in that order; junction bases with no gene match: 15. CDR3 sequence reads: CACGTLLGDTLGPDKLIF. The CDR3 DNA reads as TGTGCCTGTGGCACGTTACTGGGGGATACCCTAGGACCCGATAAACTCATCTTT.